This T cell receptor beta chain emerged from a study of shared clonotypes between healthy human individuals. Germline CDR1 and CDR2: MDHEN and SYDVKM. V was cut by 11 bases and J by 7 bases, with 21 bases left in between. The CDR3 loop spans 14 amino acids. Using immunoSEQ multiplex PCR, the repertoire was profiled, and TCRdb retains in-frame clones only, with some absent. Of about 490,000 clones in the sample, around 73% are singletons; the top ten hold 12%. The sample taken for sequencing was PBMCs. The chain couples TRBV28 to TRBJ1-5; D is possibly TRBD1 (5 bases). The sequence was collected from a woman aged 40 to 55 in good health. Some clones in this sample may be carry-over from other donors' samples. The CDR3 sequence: CAGISGTWGQPQHF. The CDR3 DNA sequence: TGTGCCGGCATCAGCGGGACTTGGGGGCAGCCCCAGCATTTT.